A selection of T cell receptor beta chains follows, all from one sample in a study of human T cells and chemical hapten exposure. Via MiXCR, TCRdb re-called the RACE reads, giving one row per CDR3 protein. The profile shows about 42,000 distinct CDR3 sequences, about 9.6% of them singletons. This material consisted of whole blood, taken in connection with sensitization to the hapten diphenylcyclopropenone (DPC). The source is a woman between 25 and 40 years old with alopecia areata. Some clones in this sample may be carry-over from other donors' samples. CDR3s include the opening cysteine and the closing phenylalanine or tryptophan. A D gene is named only where the DNA matches it firmly. Some rows have no size entry. The others give once, few or many, or a class for an expanded clone.

TRBV7-2,-,TRBJ2-3,-,CASSLVDPSTDTQYF,TGTGCCAGCAGCTTAGTAGACCCTAGCACAGATACGCAGTATTTT
TRBV7-2,-,TRBJ1-6,many,CAIRNRDSYNSPLHF,TGTGCCATCCGGAACAGGGACTCCTATAATTCACCCCTCCACTTT
TRBV20-1,TRBD1,TRBJ2-7,many,CSATGTASYEQYF,TGCAGTGCAACCGGGACAGCGTCCTACGAGCAGTACTTC
TRBV20-1,TRBD2,TRBJ2-2,-,CSAMTSGVRELFF,TGCAGTGCTATGACTAGCGGGGTCCGGGAGCTGTTTTTT
TRBV6-2/TRBV6-3,TRBD1,TRBJ1-1,few,CASSYSGTGGTEAFF,TGTGCCAGCAGTTACTCCGGGACAGGGGGCACTGAAGCTTTCTTT
TRBV7-3,-,TRBJ2-5,-,CASSLTGGPSETQYF,TGTGCCAGCAGCTTAACAGGTGGTCCTAGCGAGACCCAGTACTTC
TRBV15,TRBD1,TRBJ1-6,-,CATSGPGTGNSPLHF,TGTGCCACCAGCGGGCCCGGGACAGGCAATTCACCCCTCCACTTT
TRBV7-2,-,TRBJ1-3,few,CASSFPREGGTRNTIYF,TGTGCCAGCAGCTTCCCCCGGGAAGGGGGAACAAGAAACACCATATATTTT
TRBV6-5,TRBD1,TRBJ2-7,-,CASSWRDRYEQYF,TGTGCCAGCAGTTGGCGGGACAGGTACGAGCAGTACTTC
TRBV7-6,-,TRBJ2-7,-,CASSQTQDAHPMDYYEQYF,TGTGCCAGCAGCCAGACACAGGACGCTCATCCAATGGATTATTACGAGCAGTACTTC
TRBV28,TRBD2,TRBJ2-3,-,CASSFRGLAEDTQYF,TGTGCCAGCAGTTTCCGAGGACTAGCGGAGGATACGCAGTATTTT
TRBV18,TRBD1,TRBJ2-7,many,CASSPGQTSGEQYF,TGTGCCAGCTCACCGGGACAGACCTCTGGAGAGCAGTACTTC
TRBV20-1,-,TRBJ2-7,many,CSARVGLAPYEQYF,TGCAGTGCTAGAGTGGGATTAGCCCCCTACGAGCAGTACTTC
TRBV28,-,TRBJ1-2,few,CASSLSQPTNYGYTF,TGTGCCAGCAGTTTATCACAGCCAACTAACTATGGCTACACCTTC
TRBV6-5,-,TRBJ1-4,-,CASSFGQDYEKLFF,TGTGCCAGCAGTTTCGGGCAGGACTACGAAAAACTGTTTTTT
TRBV7-3,-,TRBJ2-5,many,CASSPGPEETQYF,TGTGCCAGCAGCCCGGGCCCCGAAGAGACCCAGTACTTC
TRBV30,TRBD1,TRBJ1-1,few,CAWRGQGYTEAFF,TGTGCCTGGAGAGGACAGGGGTACACTGAAGCTTTCTTT
TRBV6-6,-,TRBJ2-3,many,CASSSTSGSTDTQYF,TGTGCCAGCAGTTCTACAAGCGGGAGCACAGATACGCAGTATTTT
TRBV7-6,TRBD2,TRBJ2-3,few,CASSPSGTRAQYF,TGTGCCAGCAGCCCCTCCGGGACTAGGGCGCAGTATTTT
TRBV7-2,-,TRBJ2-3,few,CASSLDRDTQYF,TGTGCCAGCAGCCTCGATCGGGATACGCAGTATTTT
TRBV11-1,-,TRBJ2-2,few,CASSLGRFANTGELFF,TGTGCCAGCAGCCTAGGGAGATTCGCGAACACCGGGGAGCTGTTTTTT
TRBV9,TRBD2,TRBJ2-5,many,CASSEGLAVGDQYF,TGTGCCAGCAGCGAGGGACTAGCAGTCGGGGACCAGTACTTC
TRBV4-3,-,TRBJ1-4,-,CASSHHPREGPVNEKLFF,TGCGCCAGCAGCCACCACCCCCGTGAGGGCCCCGTTAATGAAAAACTGTTTTTT
TRBV6-2/TRBV6-3,-,TRBJ1-5,many,CASSYSATNNQPQHF,TGTGCCAGCAGTTACTCTGCAACTAACAATCAGCCCCAGCATTTT
TRBV7-9,TRBD2,TRBJ2-1,many,CASSPGGEDYNEQFF,TGTGCCAGCAGCCCGGGAGGGGAGGATTACAATGAGCAGTTCTTC
TRBV7-2,-,TRBJ2-2,few,CASSAQIVTNTGELFF,TGTGCCAGCAGCGCCCAAATCGTAACGAACACCGGGGAGCTGTTTTTT
TRBV27,-,TRBJ2-1,many,CASSPLMYNEQFF,TGTGCCAGCAGTCCCCTGATGTACAATGAGCAGTTCTTC
TRBV29-1,-,TRBJ1-1,-,CSADPWGEGTEAFF,TGCAGCGCCGACCCTTGGGGGGAAGGCACTGAAGCTTTCTTT